The 32 T cell receptor beta chains reported below all come from one sample, sequenced in a study of blood T cell repertoires in COVID-19. Libraries were prepared by immunoSEQ multiplex PCR; TCRdb keeps only in-frame clonotypes and omits some of them. The sample consists of 60,000 or so clones, 75% to 85% of them appearing once. Input material: peripheral blood. The receptors originated from a man at least 80 years old with acute or convalescent COVID-19.

The chain combines TRBV5-4 with TRBJ2-2; TRBD2 matches 14 bases. With 4 bases clipped from V and 4 bases from J, the junction kept 9 bases outside the gene matches. CDR3 length equals 18 residues. Germline CDR1 reads SGHNT; CDR2 reads YYREEE (reference sequence). CDR3 sequence: CASSPGLAGGRGTGELFF. For the CDR3, the DNA is TGTGCCAGCAGCCCTGGACTAGCGGGGGGCCGGGGCACCGGGGAGCTGTTTTTT. Drawing the rest from reference TRBV5-4 and TRBJ2-2, the complete variable domain is ETGVTQSPTHLIKTRGQQVTLRCSSQSGHNTVSWYQQALGQGPQFIFQYYREEENGRGNFPPRFSGLQFPNYSSELNVNALELDDSALYLCASSPGLAGGRGTGELFFGEGSRLTVL.

The V and J genes are TRBV20-1 and TRBJ2-2; tentatively, D is TRBD1 (5 bases). Per the germline V gene, CDR1 is DFQATT and CDR2 is SNEGSKA (reference sequence). The CDR3 is made up of 14 amino acids. With 3 bases removed from V and 5 bases from J, the gap between germline ends came to 13 bases. The CDR3 loop reads CSASWQGKTGELFF. CDR3 DNA sequence: TGCAGTGCTAGTTGGCAGGGTAAAACCGGGGAGCTGTTTTTT.

The V call is TRBV5-1, the J call TRBJ2-4; TRBD1 matches 10 bases. Trimming cost V 4 bases and J 10 bases; bases outside gene matches: 5. In germline, CDR1 is SGHRS, CDR2 YFSETQ. The CDR3 consists of 13 residues. The CDR3 protein is CASSPGTGEIQYF. For the CDR3, the DNA is TGCGCCAGCAGCCCCGGGACAGGGGAAATTCAGTACTTC.

The chain joins TRBV3-1 (or the pseudogene TRBV3-2) to TRBJ1-1; D is undetermined. The CDR3 loop spans 15 amino acids. Germline CDR1 is LGHDT and CDR2 is YNNKEL (reference sequence). Trimming left V 0 bases short and J 2 bases short, with 10 bases between. The CDR3 DNA reads TGTGCCAGCAGCCAAGATTCGGGAAGTAACACTGAAGCTTTCTTT. This encodes CASSQDSGSNTEAFF.

This clone turned up a few times. J is TRBJ2-1 and V is TRBV7-6; 10 bases match TRBD2. Germline lookup yields CDR1 SGHVS and CDR2 FNYEAQ. After removal of 5 bases from V and 0 bases from J, the junction contained 1 base not matched to a gene. This CDR3 comprises 15 residues. The CDR3 reads CASSPSGGSYNEQFF. The CDR3 DNA is TGTGCCAGCAGCCCTAGCGGGGGCTCCTACAATGAGCAGTTCTTC.

The V call is TRBV14, the J call TRBJ1-2; 10 bases fit TRBD1. The V and J ends lost 2 bases and 2 bases, in that order; junction bases with no gene match: 2. Per germline, CDR1 SGHDN and CDR2 FVKESK. The length of the CDR3 is 15 residues. CDR3 protein: CASSQRQGANYGYTF. CDR3 DNA sequence: TGTGCCAGCAGCCAAAGACAGGGGGCCAACTATGGCTACACCTTC.

Only one count was recorded for this clone. The chain employs TRBV30 and TRBJ2-2; a possible D gene is TRBD1 (6 bases). The ends were cut back, 7 bases at V and 3 bases at J, with 9 bases in the middle. CDR3 length equals 12 residues. The germline gives CDR1 GTSNPN, CDR2 SVGIG (reference sequence). CDR3 protein: CAFRGYTGELFF. The DNA for the CDR3 is TGTGCCTTTAGGGGGTACACCGGGGAGCTGTTTTTT.

This sequence joins TRBV7-9 and TRBJ1-2; TRBD1 matches 9 bases. Per germline, CDR1 SEHNR and CDR2 FQNEAQ (reference sequence). V lost 7 bases to trimming and J lost 4 bases; unmatched junction nucleotides: 7. The length of the CDR3 is 14 residues. CDR3 sequence reads: CASKQGQGPYGYTF. In nucleotides, the CDR3 is TGTGCCAGCAAGCAGGGACAGGGCCCCTATGGCTACACCTTC.

The V gene is TRBV7-3, the J gene TRBJ1-1, with unresolved D. With 4 bases removed from V and 1 base from J, the gap between germline ends came to 10 bases. Germline lookup yields CDR1 SGHTA and CDR2 FQGTGA. The CDR3 extends over 14 amino acids. CDR3 DNA: TGTGCCAGCAGCTCCGTGGGAGAGAACACTGAAGCTTTCTTT. Translating it yields CASSSVGENTEAFF.

This clone was picked up one time. The V call is TRBV9, the J call TRBJ2-7; 7 nucleotides match TRBD1. CDR1 and CDR2 from the germline V gene are SGDLS and YYNGEE. The CDR3 is 15 residues long. V gave up 1 base and J gave up 2 bases; unmatched junction bases: 6. The CDR3 loop is CASSVQGGQTYEQYF. DNA of the CDR3: TGTGCCAGCAGCGTACAAGGGGGACAGACCTACGAGCAGTACTTC.

This sequence joins TRBV6-1 and TRBJ2-7; 9 bases are a match to TRBD2. The CDR3 runs to 16 residues. V shed 1 base and J 1 base; nucleotides not matched to a gene: 5. Germline-derived CDR1 and CDR2 are MNHNS and SASEGT. The CDR3 nucleotides are TGTGCCAGCAGTGAAGTTGGACTAGCGATTTCCTACGAGCAGTACTTC. Translating gives CASSEVGLAISYEQYF.

The chain couples TRBV19 to TRBJ1-1, with 7 bases fitting TRBD1. The CDR3 contains 13 residues. Trimming cost V 3 bases and J 11 bases; bases outside gene matches: 9. Germline V lookup: CDR1 LNHDA, CDR2 SQIVND (reference sequence). CDR3 nucleotide sequence: TGTGCCAGTAGTATCTCAGGGGGGCCCTGGGCTTTCTTT. This sequence encodes CASSISGGPWAFF. Based on the CDR3 plus reference TRBV19 and TRBJ1-1, the full variable domain is DGGITQSPKYLFRKEGQNVTLSCEQNLNHDAMYWYRQDPGQGLRLIYYSQIVNDFQKGDIAEGYSVSREKKESFPLTVTSAQKNPTAFYLCASSISGGPWAFFGQGTRLTVV.

CDR3 in amino acids: CASSLAATSGEETQYF. The CDR3 nucleotides are TGCGCCAGCAGCTTGGCCGCGACTAGCGGGGAAGAGACCCAGTACTTC. The rearrangement links TRBV5-1 to TRBJ2-5; TRBD2 matches at 11 bases. Germline CDR1 and CDR2: SGHRS and YFSETQ. The CDR3 runs to 16 residues. The V and J ends lost 0 bases and 3 bases, in that order; junction bases with no gene match: 4.

As DNA, the CDR3 is TGTGCCAGCAGGTTAGACAGGGGGCGAGACACCGGGGAGCTGTTTTTT. Its protein is CASRLDRGRDTGELFF. The genes are TRBV2 and TRBJ2-2; 10 bases are shared with TRBD1. The CDR3 covers 16 residues. The germline V gene has CDR1 SNHLY and CDR2 FYNNEI. The V gene end was trimmed by 6 bases and the J gene end by 3 bases; junction bases not matched to a gene: 7.

The J gene is TRBJ1-2, the V gene TRBV6-1, with unresolved D. This CDR3 has 17 amino acids. Germline V gives CDR1 MNHNS, CDR2 SASEGT. The V and J ends lost 1 base and 1 base respectively, with 16 bases between them. CDR3 loop: CASSEVLNPQFNYGYTF. The CDR3 nucleotides read TGTGCCAGCAGTGAAGTCTTAAACCCACAGTTTAACTATGGCTACACCTTC.

The rearrangement uses TRBV28 and TRBJ2-3; 8 bases map to TRBD2. The ends lost 10 bases at V and 3 bases at J; junction bases unmatched: 6. CDR3 size: 13 residues. Germline V lookup: CDR1 MDHEN, CDR2 SYDVKM. CDR3 in amino acids: CAIMGLETDTQYF. The CDR3 DNA reads as TGTGCCATTATGGGACTAGAAACAGATACGCAGTATTTT.

The gene calls are TRBV4-2 and TRBJ1-2, with 10 bases matching TRBD1. The CDR3 has 15 residues. J gave up 4 bases and V 4 bases, and 6 bases lay outside the gene matches. Germline CDR1 and CDR2: LGHNA and YNFKEQ. The CDR3 loop reads CASSRLDRGLYGYTF. The CDR3 DNA is TGTGCCAGCAGCCGCCTCGACAGGGGGCTCTATGGCTACACCTTC.

The chain has TRBV9 and TRBJ1-5, with 8 bases lining up with TRBD1. V trimming: 3 bases; J trimming: 7 bases; junction bases outside the gene matches: 15. The CDR3 consists of 17 residues. Germline loops: CDR1 SGDLS, CDR2 YYNGEE. The CDR3 DNA is TGTGCCAGCAGCGCGACTCGCCCAGGGGGCGAGGACCAGCCCCAGCATTTT. This gives the protein CASSATRPGGEDQPQHF.

In DNA form, the CDR3 reads TGTGCCAGCAGCTCCGGGCCTAGCGGGTTACTGCAGTATTTT. Translation gives CASSSGPSGLLQYF. The chain recombines TRBV7-2 with TRBJ2-3, with TRBD2 identical over 8 bases. Germline lookup yields CDR1 SGHTA and CDR2 FQGNSA. This CDR3 is 14 amino acids long. After removal of 4 bases from V and 11 bases from J, the junction contained 11 bases not matched to a gene.

The rearrangement joins TRBV18 to TRBJ2-1; D unclear. CDR1 is KGHSH and CDR2 is LQKENI in the germline V gene. V was clipped by 0 bases and J by 6 bases, with 3 bases between them. This CDR3 contains 12 residues. CDR3 protein: CASSPPSNEQFF. The CDR3 DNA is TGTGCCAGCTCACCACCTAGCAATGAGCAGTTCTTC.

This clone was observed a handful of times. The V call is TRBV19, the J call TRBJ1-2; D gene ambiguous. Germline CDR1 and CDR2: LNHDA and SQIVND (reference sequence). V lost 4 bases and J 8 bases, leaving 11 bases between the germline ends. The CDR3 is 12 amino acids. The CDR3 protein is CASSRNSGGYTF. Written as DNA, the CDR3 is TGTGCCAGTAGTAGGAACAGTGGGGGCTACACCTTC.

This clone has only one observation. J is TRBJ2-1 and V is TRBV7-2; the D gene is possibly TRBD2 (6 bases). The V and J ends lost 5 bases and 15 bases respectively, with 17 bases between them. The germline gives CDR1 SGHTA, CDR2 FQGNSA. This CDR3 has 12 residues. CDR3 amino acids: CASSPPWGEVFF. For the CDR3, the DNA is TGTGCCAGCAGCCCGCCCTGGGGGGAGGTGTTCTTC.

The chain is built from TRBV2 and TRBJ2-5; tentatively, D is TRBD2 (7 bases). Germline CDR1 SNHLY, CDR2 FYNNEI. Trimming stripped 3 bases from V and 7 bases from J, with 15 bases between. The CDR3 sequence is 14 residues long. CDR3 region: CASSEIRGAATQYF. The CDR3 DNA sequence: TGTGCCAGCAGTGAGATTCGGGGGGCGGCGACCCAGTACTTC.

This clone was seen a few times. V and J are TRBV5-1 and TRBJ1-2, with a possible D match to TRBD1 (6 bases). V dropped 3 bases and J dropped 4 bases, with 16 bases sitting between them. In germline, CDR1 is SGHRS, CDR2 YFSETQ. This CDR3 has 15 residues. The CDR3 is CASSSLGGSIYGYTF. CDR3 coding DNA: TGCGCCAGCAGCTCCTTAGGGGGATCTATCTATGGCTACACCTTC.

This clone was observed once. The rearrangement uses TRBV7-8 and TRBJ2-7; TRBD2 is a possible D gene (7 bases). Deletions cut 2 bases from V and 1 base from J, with 12 bases between. The CDR3 has 15 amino acids. The germline V gene encodes CDR1 SGHVS and CDR2 FQNEAQ. DNA of the CDR3: TGTGCCAGCAGCTTAACGGGGGGCGAGTCCTACGAGCAGTACTTC. The encoded protein is CASSLTGGESYEQYF. The full variable domain, its missing parts supplied by reference TRBV7-8 and TRBJ2-7, is GAGVSQSPRYKVAKRGQDVALRCDPISGHVSLFWYQQALGQGPEFLTYFQNEAQLDKSGLPSDRFFAERPEGSVSTLKIQRTQQEDSAVYLCASSLTGGESYEQYFGPGTRLTVT.

This chain connects TRBV18 to TRBJ2-2; a possible D gene is TRBD1 (5 bases). CDR3 size: 17 residues. Germline V gives CDR1 KGHSH, CDR2 LQKENI. V lost 1 base to trimming and J lost 4 bases, with 16 bases between them. CDR3 nucleotide sequence: TGTGCCAGCTCACCACGTGGCAGGGAAAGTGGCACCGGGGAGCTGTTTTTT. Its protein product is CASSPRGRESGTGELFF.

The chain uses TRBV18 and TRBJ1-2; D remains ambiguous. With 6 bases removed from V and 8 bases from J, the gap between germline ends came to 16 bases. Germline V CDR1 and CDR2: KGHSH, LQKENI. The CDR3 loop spans 13 amino acids. For the CDR3, the DNA is TGTGCCAGCTCCCCAGACGAGGGAGGAGGCTACACCTTC. This codes for CASSPDEGGGYTF.

The V gene is TRBV11-2, the J gene TRBJ2-7; 8 bases align to TRBD1. This CDR3 region has 14 residues. The germline gives CDR1 SGHAT, CDR2 FQNNGV. Trimming at V came to 8 bases and at J to 3 bases, leaving 9 bases not matched to a gene. CDR3 nucleotides: TGTGCCAGCGGAGGCCGGACAGGGAACTACGAGCAGTACTTC. Encoded protein: CASGGRTGNYEQYF. Based on the CDR3 plus reference TRBV11-2 and TRBJ2-7, the full variable domain is EAGVAQSPRYKIIEKRQSVAFWCNPISGHATLYWYQQILGQGPKLLIQFQNNGVVDDSQLPKDRFSAERLKGVDSTLKIQPAKLEDSAVYLCASGGRTGNYEQYFGPGTRLTVT.

The chain joins TRBV2 to TRBJ2-2; 10 bases are a match to TRBD1. V was pared by 6 bases and J by 5 bases, with 6 bases of the junction left unmatched. This CDR3 comprises 15 residues. Germline values: CDR1 SNHLY, CDR2 FYNNEI. CDR3 sequence (DNA): TGTGCCAGCAGAGAAAGGACAGGGGGGACCGGGGAGCTGTTTTTT. Protein: CASRERTGGTGELFF.

The chain uses TRBV4-2 and TRBJ2-7, with 9 bases fitting TRBD1. The V gene's germline CDR1 is LGHNA and CDR2 YNFKEQ. J gave up 5 bases and V 1 base, and 6 bases lay outside the gene matches. This CDR3 is built from 15 residues. The CDR3 sequence is CASSQVGQGRHEQYF. In nucleotides, the CDR3 is TGTGCCAGCAGCCAAGTTGGACAGGGGCGGCACGAGCAGTACTTC.

The genes are TRBV6-2 or TRBV6-3 and TRBJ2-7, with 8 bases identical to TRBD1. J gave up 2 bases and V 5 bases, and 2 bases lay outside the gene matches. The length of the CDR3 is 13 residues. Germline CDR1 reads MNHEY; CDR2 reads SVGEGT. CDR3 amino acids: CASSKGQAYEQYF. CDR3 bases: TGTGCCAGCAGTAAGGGACAGGCCTACGAGCAGTACTTC.

This rearrangement joins TRBV5-1 to TRBJ1-4, with 7 bases matching TRBD1. This CDR3 is 17 amino acids long. The germline CDR1 and CDR2 sequences are SGHRS and YFSETQ. V shed 3 bases, J shed 4 bases, and the junction held 12 bases outside the gene matches. The CDR3 DNA sequence: TGCGCCAGCAGCTCGACGGGTGGGGGACAGCATAATGAAAAACTGTTTTTT. Translation gives CASSSTGGGQHNEKLFF.